This is a list of T cell receptor beta chains from one sample in a study of blood T cells in healthy people across ages. TCRdb redid the calling of the 5' RACE reads with MiXCR, one entry per CDR3 protein. The sample contains around 800,000 distinct CDR3 sequences, roughly 46% of which appear only once. Material for sequencing was blood. The source is a man aged 80 or over in good health. Both conserved end residues are part of each CDR3. A D gene is named only where the DNA matches it firmly. The listing skips clone size in some rows; elsewhere it reads once, few, many or a size class.

TRBD1,TRBV7-2,TRBJ2-3,.,CASSRYAGQGRTGTDTQYF,TGTGCCAGCAGCCGATACGCTGGACAGGGAAGGACGGGCACAGATACGCAGTATTTT
.,TRBV5-1,TRBJ1-6,few,CASSLEVGANSPLHF,TGCGCCAGCAGCTTGGAAGTAGGTGCTAATTCACCCCTCCACTTT
.,TRBV28,TRBJ2-7,.,CASSFPGLYEQYF,TGTGCCAGCAGTTTCCCTGGGCTGTACGAGCAGTACTTC
TRBD1,TRBV28,TRBJ2-7,.,CASTSGQQFYEQYF,TGTGCCAGCACTTCGGGACAGCAATTCTACGAGCAGTACTTC
.,TRBV20-1,TRBJ2-7,many,CSAWTLSSYEQYF,TGCAGTGCCTGGACCCTAAGCTCCTACGAGCAGTACTTC
.,TRBV29-1,TRBJ2-7,.,CSVRETHYEQYF,TGCAGCGTTCGGGAGACTCACTACGAGCAGTACTTC
.,TRBV20-1,TRBJ1-1,.,CSATLQGWGTEAFF,TGCAGTGCTACGCTACAGGGTTGGGGTACTGAAGCTTTCTTT
.,TRBV25-1,TRBJ2-1,few,CASSLQGLTRFF,TGTGCCAGCAGTTTACAGGGTCTGACGCGGTTCTTC
TRBD1,TRBV7-9,TRBJ1-1,.,CASSFTGDPGAFF,TGTGCCAGCAGCTTTACAGGGGACCCGGGGGCTTTCTTT
.,TRBV20-1,TRBJ2-3,.,CSAHRFGGTDTQYF,TGCAGTGCCCATAGGTTCGGGGGCACAGATACGCAGTATTTT
TRBD1,TRBV27,TRBJ1-4,.,CASSPDRVGGKLFF,TGTGCCAGCAGCCCGGACAGGGTCGGAGGAAAACTGTTTTTT
TRBD1,TRBV5-1,TRBJ2-3,few,CASSLTGGLSTDTQYF,TGCGCCAGCAGCCTAACAGGGGGCCTAAGCACAGATACGCAGTATTTT
.,TRBV7-3,TRBJ2-2,.,CASSQNPGSGTGELFF,TGTGCCAGCAGCCAAAACCCGGGGTCAGGTACCGGGGAGCTGTTTTTT
.,TRBV6-5,TRBJ2-1,few,CASRRQKNSYNEQFF,TGTGCCAGCAGAAGACAGAAGAACTCCTACAATGAGCAGTTCTTC
TRBD2,TRBV14,TRBJ2-1,.,CASSQRAGVLWNEQFF,TGTGCCAGCAGCCAACGAGCGGGAGTTCTATGGAATGAGCAGTTCTTC
TRBD2,TRBV7-9,TRBJ2-5,.,CASSLLAGTYNEQYF,TGTGCCAGCAGCCTACTAGCGGGGACCTACAATGAGCAGTACTTC
TRBD2,TRBV13,TRBJ2-3,.,CASSVGLAGGTQYF,TGTGCCAGCAGCGTGGGACTAGCAGGAGGTACGCAGTATTTT
TRBD2,TRBV4-2,TRBJ2-1,few,CASSQLTSGVSSYNEQFF,TGTGCCAGCAGCCAATTGACTAGCGGGGTTAGCTCCTACAATGAGCAGTTCTTC
.,TRBV7-3,TRBJ2-7,.,CASSLSPDYEQYF,TGTGCCAGCAGCTTGTCGCCAGACTACGAGCAGTACTTC
.,TRBV7-9,TRBJ1-2,once,CASSGGLSPGYTF,TGTGCCAGCAGTGGAGGGCTCTCTCCTGGCTACACCTTC